Each of the 4 T cell receptor beta chains below was sequenced from the same sample in a study of cytomegalovirus exposure and HLA in healthy donors (dated by TCRdb to about 2017). Libraries were prepared through the immunoSEQ multiplex PCR assay. TCRdb retrieved this table from immuneACCESS and kept in-frame rearrangements only. Not all clones are present; in checked studies, unresolved V genes account for under half, and no reason is known for the remainder. For this sample there are 150,000 to 160,000 clones; roughly 90% appear just once. The ten largest clonotypes hold under 25% of the sample. Sequences were obtained from PBMCs. The receptors come from a young man in good health and CMV-seropositive.

The chain joins TRBV30 to TRBJ2-3; the match to TRBD1 covers 10 bases. The CDR3 is 13 amino acids. Germline V gene lookup returns CDR1 GTSNPN and CDR2 SVGIG (reference sequence). The CDR3, as DNA: TGTGCTCGGACAGGGGGAGGGACAGATACGCAGTATTTT. Residues: CARTGGGTDTQYF.

The chain joins TRBV30 to TRBJ2-3, with 9 bases that match TRBD1. In germline, CDR1 is GTSNPN, CDR2 SVGIG (reference sequence). V shed 0 bases and J 4 bases; nucleotides not matched to a gene: 8. CDR3 length: 16 residues. The CDR3 spells CAWSVQATGGPDTQYF. Here the CDR3 DNA reads TGTGCCTGGAGTGTACAAGCGACAGGGGGACCAGATACGCAGTATTTT.

The rearrangement uses TRBV10-1 and TRBJ2-7, with TRBD2 identical over 13 bases. The V gene end was trimmed by 3 bases and the J gene end by 0 bases; junction bases not matched to a gene: 8. Germline CDR1 is WNHNN and CDR2 is SYGVQD (reference sequence). This CDR3 is 18 amino acids long. The CDR3 region is CASSDGTSGNPISYEQYF. The CDR3 coding sequence is TGCGCCAGCAGTGATGGGACTAGCGGGAACCCGATCTCCTACGAGCAGTACTTC.

This clone was counted only a few times. V is TRBV30 and J is TRBJ1-5, with a tentative D call TRBD1 (5 bases). Germline V gene data show CDR1 as GTSNPN and CDR2 as SVGIG (reference sequence). CDR3 length: 14 amino acids. Trimming shortened V by 3 bases and J by 9 bases, and 18 bases separated the two germline ends. In DNA, the CDR3 is TGTGCCTGGAGAACCCCGCGGGGGAGGCTGCCCCAGCATTTT. This translates into CAWRTPRGRLPQHF. The variable domain in full, with the rest retrieved from reference TRBV30 and TRBJ1-5, is SQTIHQWPATLVQPVGSPLSLECTVEGTSNPNLYWYRQAAGRGLQLLFYSVGIGQISSEVPQNLSASRPQDRQFILSSKKLLLSDSGFYLCAWRTPRGRLPQHFGDGTRLSIL.